These 25 T cell receptor beta chains share one sample of origin, sequenced in a study of cytomegalovirus exposure and HLA in healthy donors. Primers for the PCR totalled 60 Vbeta and 13 Jbeta. TCRdb's copy holds only in-frame clones and misses some; the assay was immunoSEQ multiplex PCR. The top ten clones hold 1.7% of a sample with about 200,000 clones, 82% of them seen once. Source material: PBMCs. Every receptor here comes from a woman under 30 in good health and CMV-seronegative.

This clone was detected a few times. This chain connects TRBV11-2 to TRBJ2-7, with D perhaps TRBD1 (6 bases). The V end lost 4 bases, the J end lost 3 bases, and 10 bases lay between the germline ends. In germline, CDR1 is SGHAT, CDR2 FQNNGV. CDR3 size: 13 residues. The CDR3 reads CASSSIRGYEQYV. CDR3 in DNA: TGTGCCAGCAGCTCTATCAGGGGCTACGAGCAGTACGTC.

This chain links TRBV18 with TRBJ2-7; TRBD2 is a possible D gene (6 bases). The germline V gene has CDR1 KGHSH and CDR2 LQKENI. The CDR3 has 15 residues. The V and J ends lost 0 bases and 0 bases respectively, with 9 bases between them. Here the CDR3 reads CASSPPKDYSYEQYF. The CDR3 nucleotides are TGTGCCAGCTCACCACCGAAGGACTACTCCTACGAGCAGTACTTC.

The rearrangement links TRBV6-1 to TRBJ2-7, with TRBD2 identical over 9 bases. Germline V gene lookup returns CDR1 MNHNS and CDR2 SASEGT. With 5 bases clipped from V and 0 bases from J, the junction kept 2 bases outside the gene matches. The CDR3 totals 14 residues. The CDR3 DNA follows: TGTGCCAGCAGTACGACTAGCGGCTCCTACGAGCAGTACTTC. It yields the protein CASSTTSGSYEQYF.

This chain connects TRBV5-4 to TRBJ2-7, with D possibly being TRBD1 (8 bases). Germline V gene lookup returns CDR1 SGHNT and CDR2 YYREEE (reference sequence). With 7 bases removed from V and 2 bases from J, the gap between germline ends came to 19 bases. The CDR3 sequence is 15 residues long. The CDR3 DNA follows: TGTGCCAGCCCGTGGGGGGGGGACAGGACCTACGAGCAGTACGTC. Translation: CASPWGGDRTYEQYV.

The V gene is TRBV10-2, the J gene TRBJ2-1; possible D gene TRBD2, 6 bases. V lost 8 bases, J lost 9 bases, and 23 bases lay in between. Germline CDR1 WSHSY, CDR2 SAAADI. The CDR3 contains 15 residues. The CDR3 DNA reads as TGCGCCAGCGAATCCGGGACTTCCCACGGAAGTGAGCAGTTCTTC. Its protein is CASESGTSHGSEQFF.

The chain combines TRBV27 with TRBJ2-1; 9 bases line up with TRBD1. This CDR3 comprises 15 residues. The germline CDR1 and CDR2 sequences are MNHEY and SMNVEV (reference sequence). The junction had 5 bases not matched to a gene; V was cut back by 4 bases and J by 4 bases. The CDR3, as DNA: TGTGCCAGCAGTTCAACAGGGGGCCTTTACAATGAGCAGTTCTTC. This gives the protein CASSSTGGLYNEQFF.

V gene TRBV5-1 combines with J gene TRBJ2-5, with TRBD1 matching 8 bases. J was trimmed by 2 bases and V by 4 bases; bases with no gene match: 13. Germline V gene lookup returns CDR1 SGHRS and CDR2 YFSETQ. This CDR3 spans 17 amino acids. The CDR3 region has the DNA TGCGCCAGCAGCCCCTTCTCCGGGACAGGATCGCAAGAGACCCAGTACTTC. This gives the protein CASSPFSGTGSQETQYF. Based on the CDR3 plus reference TRBV5-1 and TRBJ2-5, the full variable domain is KAGVTQTPRYLIKTRGQQVTLSCSPISGHRSVSWYQQTPGQGLQFLFEYFSETQRNKGNFPGRFSGRQFSNSRSEMNVSTLELGDSALYLCASSPFSGTGSQETQYFGPGTRLLVL.

V and J are TRBV19 and TRBJ2-1; the D gene is possibly TRBD2 (7 bases). CDR3 length: 15 amino acids. Trimming took off 6 bases at V and 7 bases at J, with 19 bases between the two ends. From germline, CDR1 is LNHDA and CDR2 SQIVND (reference sequence). The CDR3 here is CASSRSSGGANEQFF. Written as DNA, the CDR3 is TGTGCCAGTAGCCGTTCAAGTGGGGGGGCAAATGAGCAGTTCTTC.

V is TRBV4-3 and J is TRBJ2-7; 7 nucleotides match TRBD2. V dropped 0 bases and J dropped 3; count of bases not matched to a gene: 5. CDR1 is LGHNA, CDR2 YSLEER, per germline. The CDR3 sequence is 15 residues long. Here the CDR3 reads CASSQDREGFYEQYV. In DNA, the CDR3 is TGCGCCAGCAGCCAAGATAGGGAGGGGTTCTACGAGCAGTACGTC.

This rearrangement joins TRBV7-2 to TRBJ2-1; D remains unclear. Germline assignment: CDR1 SGHTA and CDR2 FQGNSA. The CDR3 is 18 amino acids. With 0 bases removed from V and 6 bases from J, the gap between germline ends came to 21 bases. The CDR3 loop is CASSLASLTEEEFNEQFF. The CDR3 DNA follows: TGTGCCAGCAGCTTAGCGTCTCTTACGGAAGAGGAGTTCAATGAGCAGTTCTTC.

The V gene is TRBV4-3, the J gene TRBJ2-1; possible D gene TRBD2, 6 bases. Germline lookup yields CDR1 LGHNA and CDR2 YSLEER. This CDR3 comprises 19 residues. The V gene lost 0 bases and the J gene lost 7 bases, with 25 bases spanning the gap. The chain's CDR3 is CASSQEGARLGSGWNEQFF. The CDR3 nucleotides read TGCGCCAGCAGCCAAGAAGGTGCGAGACTAGGGTCGGGGTGGAATGAGCAGTTCTTC.

The genes are TRBV6-1 and TRBJ1-2; TRBD1 is a possible D gene (5 bases). CDR3 length equals 13 residues. The V gene lost 5 bases and the J gene lost 2 bases, with 9 bases spanning the gap. Germline values: CDR1 MNHNS, CDR2 SASEGT. For the CDR3, the DNA is TGTGCCAGCAGTTCTGACAGAAACTATGGCTACACCTTC. Its protein is CASSSDRNYGYTF.

This rearrangement joins TRBV15 to TRBJ2-2, with D tentatively TRBD1 (6 bases). Germline V lookup: CDR1 LNHNV, CDR2 YYDKDF (reference sequence). Between the trimmed V and J ends, which lost 6 bases and 4 bases, there was a span of 9 bases. This CDR3 has 13 amino acids. The CDR3: CATRDRGTGELFF. In DNA form, the CDR3 reads TGTGCCACCAGGGACAGAGGCACCGGGGAGCTGTTTTTT.

This chain uses TRBV7-2 with TRBJ2-2; 12 bases are a match to TRBD2. V lost 5 bases to trimming and J lost 5 bases; unmatched junction nucleotides: 6. The CDR3 totals 16 residues. Germline values: CDR1 SGHTA, CDR2 FQGNSA. This CDR3 reads CASSQVLAGGTGELFF. The DNA of the CDR3 is TGTGCCAGCAGCCAAGTACTAGCGGGAGGAACCGGGGAGCTGTTTTTT.

This sequence joins TRBV5-4 and TRBJ2-2, with 9 bases identical to TRBD2. The CDR3 sequence is 16 residues long. Losses at the gene ends were 0 bases for V and 6 bases for J; bases not matched to a gene: 6. The germline V gene has CDR1 SGHNT and CDR2 YYREEE (reference sequence). CDR3 bases: TGTGCCAGCAGCTTGGCGCTAGCGGGAAGGTCCGGGGAGCTGTTTTTT. The encoded protein is CASSLALAGRSGELFF.

This clone is a singleton in its sample. The chain employs TRBV9 and TRBJ2-2; the D gene is possibly TRBD2 (6 bases). The CDR3 extends over 16 amino acids. Looked up from germline, CDR1 is SGDLS and CDR2 is YYNGEE. Deletions cut 0 bases from V and 4 bases from J, with 13 bases between. The CDR3 nucleotides are TGTGCCAGCAGCGTAGAAAGGTTGGGGGGCACCGGGGAGCTGTTTTTT. Its translation: CASSVERLGGTGELFF.

This sequence joins TRBV27 and TRBJ2-1, with D possibly TRBD2 on 5 matching bases. The CDR3 extends over 13 amino acids. Germline loops: CDR1 MNHEY, CDR2 SMNVEV (reference sequence). Trimming shortened V by 0 bases and J by 6 bases, and 6 bases separated the two germline ends. The CDR3 here is CASSLSAGNEQFF. DNA of the CDR3: TGTGCCAGCAGTTTATCGGCGGGCAATGAGCAGTTCTTC.

The CDR3, as DNA: TGTGCCAGCAGTTACTCGAGCACTAGCGGCTCCTACGAGCAGTACTTC. It is translated as CASSYSSTSGSYEQYF. The rearrangement links TRBV6-5 to TRBJ2-7, with 8 positions matching TRBD2. The CDR3 sequence is 16 residues long. Germline CDR1 and CDR2: MNHEY and SVGAGI. The V segment lost 0 bases and the J segment 0 bases; nucleotides outside the gene matches: 4.

This chain uses TRBV5-8 with TRBJ2-3; the match to TRBD2 covers 13 bases. V trimming: 4 bases; J trimming: 6 bases; junction bases outside the gene matches: 5. The CDR3 covers 15 residues. Germline CDR1 SGHTS, CDR2 YDEGEE. The chain's CDR3 is CASSVGTSGTDTQYF. The CDR3, as DNA: TGTGCCAGCAGCGTCGGGACTAGCGGGACTGATACGCAGTATTTT.

In its sample, this clone was seen once. V usage is TRBV6-5 and J usage is TRBJ1-3; tentative D call: TRBD1 (5 bases). The V end was cut by 2 bases, the J end by 4 bases, with 12 bases between. The CDR3 has 15 residues. Germline V gives CDR1 MNHEY, CDR2 SVGAGI. The CDR3, as DNA: TGTGCCAGCAGTTACAGGGGCGCGACCGGAAACACCATATATTTT. This encodes CASSYRGATGNTIYF.

V and J are TRBV29-1 and TRBJ2-5; perhaps TRBD1 as D (5 bases). The J call may not be correct, given that the DNA end is closer to TRBJ2-7. Germline V lookup: CDR1 SQVTM, CDR2 ANQGSEA. CDR3 length: 12 amino acids. CDR3 coding DNA: TGCAGCGTTGGTATAGGGGACTACGAGCAGTACTTC. Its protein is CSVGIGDYEQYF.

This chain joins TRBV19 and TRBJ2-1, with 7 bases matching TRBD1. Germline V lookup: CDR1 LNHDA, CDR2 SQIVND (reference sequence). The CDR3 is made up of 15 amino acids. The V gene end was trimmed by 6 bases and the J gene end by 5 bases; junction bases not matched to a gene: 10. The CDR3 loop is CASRRGLALNNEQFF. In DNA form, the CDR3 reads TGTGCCAGTAGGAGGGGGCTAGCCTTAAACAATGAGCAGTTCTTC.

This clone appeared a single time. In DNA form, the CDR3 reads TGTGCCAGCAGCTTAAGTGGGGGGACCTACGAGCAGTACTTC. It encodes CASSLSGGTYEQYF. This sequence joins TRBV7-2 and TRBJ2-7; D might be TRBD2 (6 bases). V was shortened by 2 bases and J by 2 bases, with 10 bases between the two germline ends. This CDR3 contains 14 residues. Germline V gives CDR1 SGHTA, CDR2 FQGNSA.

The CDR3 here is CAWLAGAGTDTQYF. The CDR3 region has the DNA TGTGCCTGGCTAGCGGGCGCTGGCACAGATACGCAGTATTTT. The chain combines TRBV30 with TRBJ2-3; TRBD2 matches at 8 bases. With V trimmed by 5 bases and J by 1 base, 5 bases remained unmatched. Germline CDR1 reads GTSNPN; CDR2 reads SVGIG (reference sequence). CDR3 length: 14 residues.

This chain connects TRBV7-8 to TRBJ2-1; D ambiguous. Trimming cost V 1 base and J 5 bases, with 9 bases left between them. Germline values: CDR1 SGHVS, CDR2 FQNEAQ. The CDR3 loop spans 14 amino acids. Here the CDR3 reads CASSLGWADNEQFF. The CDR3 coding sequence is TGTGCCAGCAGCTTAGGTTGGGCAGACAATGAGCAGTTCTTC. The full variable domain, rest sourced from reference TRBV7-8 and TRBJ2-1, is GAGVSQSPRYKVAKRGQDVALRCDPISGHVSLFWYQQALGQGPEFLTYFQNEAQLDKSGLPSDRFFAERPEGSVSTLKIQRTQQEDSAVYLCASSLGWADNEQFFGPGTRLTVL.